These T cell receptor beta chains were read from a single sample in a study of blood T cell repertoires in COVID-19. Some clones are missing from TCRdb's copy, which holds only in-frame ones; the method was immunoSEQ multiplex PCR. The data hold roughly 210,000 clones, with about 85% observed a single time. The sample comprised peripheral blood. The receptors were sampled from a man between 65 and 85 years old with acute or convalescent COVID-19. Both conserved end residues are trimmed from each CDR3. Size tells how often a clone was seen (once, few, many) or the class of an expanded clone, and some rows leave it out.

j_gene,abundance,v_gene,CDR3aa
TRBJ2-2,NA,TRBV29-1,SVAAGLLNTGELF
TRBJ1-4,NA,TRBV25-1,ASSQGNEKLF
TRBJ1-5,NA,TRBV5-1,ASSPDRGNQPQH
TRBJ2-1,NA,TRBV28,ASSLVGQGHPNEQF
TRBJ2-7,NA,TRBV27,ASSPTWDSTYEQY
TRBJ2-7,NA,TRBV20-1,SASISGGTYEQY
TRBJ2-7,NA,TRBV7-2,ASSSISGGGYEQY
TRBJ1-2,NA,TRBV7-2,ASSSQGDVYGYT
TRBJ1-4,NA,TRBV28,ASSLPGQGGYEKLF
TRBJ2-2,NA,TRBV19,ASSVHPGQGPGELF
TRBJ2-2,NA,TRBV19,ASSAPWGQGNTGELF
TRBJ2-7,NA,TRBV2,ASSDRREAAEQY
TRBJ1-4,NA,TRBV5-1,ASSLDDSTFEKLF
TRBJ1-1,NA,TRBV12-3/TRBV12-4,ASRTGMNTEAF
TRBJ2-1,NA,TRBV7-2,ASSLGLAASYNEQF
TRBJ2-5,NA,TRBV5-1,ASSRTSGQETQY
TRBJ2-1,NA,TRBV4-2,ASSQVGLAGGYLNEQF
TRBJ2-1,NA,TRBV7-8,ASSLASAGVNEQF
TRBJ2-1,NA,TRBV5-1,ASSLVGQGYNEQF
TRBJ1-5,NA,TRBV15,ATSREWPPQH
TRBJ2-1,NA,TRBV7-6,ASSSREAGNEQF
TRBJ2-7,NA,TRBV16,ASSRFSSYEQY
TRBJ2-7,NA,TRBV9,ASSVSGTGGYEQY
TRBJ1-2,NA,TRBV12-3/TRBV12-4,ASSLPSNYGYT
TRBJ1-1,NA,TRBV6-2/TRBV6-3,ASSATTGTPNTEAF
TRBJ2-2,NA,TRBV19,ASSIPVTGELF
TRBJ2-7,NA,TRBV10-3,AISPPGTYEQY
TRBJ1-6,NA,TRBV7-3,ASSLLGGTNSPLH
TRBJ2-7,NA,TRBV15,ATSRDDSGTYEQY
TRBJ1-1,few,TRBV7-3,ASSPQGAGITEAF
TRBJ2-2,NA,TRBV27,ASSSRGSTNTGELF
TRBJ2-1,NA,TRBV29-1,SVRTLVPQAYNEQF
TRBJ2-1,NA,TRBV7-8,ASSSTILGGFESF
TRBJ2-1,once,TRBV9,ASSVQGLALDEQF
TRBJ2-5,once,TRBV5-1,ASSLSGTEGKTQY
TRBJ2-1,NA,TRBV4-1,ASSQEFETDPRFRTRENEQF
TRBJ2-5,NA,TRBV7-6,ASSVSGRAGTQY
TRBJ2-7,NA,TRBV5-1,ASSSGTGYEQY
TRBJ1-1,many,TRBV18,ASSPPNRPNTEAF
TRBJ2-7,NA,TRBV7-6,ASVTGTGSYEQY
TRBJ2-5,NA,TRBV3-1/TRBV3-2,ASSQVRDRPQETQY
TRBJ1-1,NA,TRBV6-1,ASSERQLNTEAF
TRBJ1-2,NA,TRBV30,AWSIGQGHYGYT
TRBJ2-1,few,TRBV5-8,ASSLGTLAGGRGEQF
TRBJ2-3,NA,TRBV11-3,ASSRTSGLTDTQY